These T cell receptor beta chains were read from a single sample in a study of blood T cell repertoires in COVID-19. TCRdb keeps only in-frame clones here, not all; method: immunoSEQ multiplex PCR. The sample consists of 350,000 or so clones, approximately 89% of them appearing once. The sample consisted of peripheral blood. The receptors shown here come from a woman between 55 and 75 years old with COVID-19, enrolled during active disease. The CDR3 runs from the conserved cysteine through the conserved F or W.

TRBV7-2,CASSPHRGSFVSF
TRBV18,CASSLASGTGARTDTQYF
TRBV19,CASTFRWQGAGRSEKLFF
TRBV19,CASRREHSGNTIYF
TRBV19,CASIPTDRGRNTEAFF
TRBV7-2,CASSLGPGLNGNTIYF
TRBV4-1,CASSQELDRGPIAGDGGYTF
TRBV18,CASSPMGQGTHQPQHF
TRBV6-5,CASKQGAGELFF
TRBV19,CASSIRQGYQPQHF
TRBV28,CASSSWPGELFF
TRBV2,CASSEPLQGTYNSPLHF
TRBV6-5,CASRTDTVPYEQYF
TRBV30,CAWSSQENSPLHF
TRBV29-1,CSVGGGEGVNTEAFF
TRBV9,CASRRDSLSAGYTF
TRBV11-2,CASSLLTAAGPNTEAFF
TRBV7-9,CASRPTGNTEAFF
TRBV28,CASSPYRDIETQYF
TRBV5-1,CASSFSYRNNEQFF
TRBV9,CASSAWVSGVPDTQYF
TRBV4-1,CASSLQQGASYGYTF
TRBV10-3,CAIRQKGTDYEQYF
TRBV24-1,CATSGQDKRRRDEQFF
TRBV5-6,CASSLGAGTATNEKLFF
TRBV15,CATSQRRGATGNTIYF
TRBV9,CASRQGAHNYGYTF
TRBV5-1,CASSRSDYGYTF
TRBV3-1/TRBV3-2,CASSQETPGGYTF
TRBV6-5,CASKLAGGTGELFF
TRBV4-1,CASSQVVSRAGMNTQYF
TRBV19,CASSLYPGEAFF
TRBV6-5,CASSSPSSLIYEQYF
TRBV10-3,CAISVRTTDLSYTF
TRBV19,CASNQGGGAEAFF
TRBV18,CASSRGRGTEAFF
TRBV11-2,CASSTGLTESTQYF
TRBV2,CASIRDFLNTGELFF
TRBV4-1,CASSQGGAGGGEAFF
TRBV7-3,CASSSGETVGNEQFF
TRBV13,CASSLRGFSAEAFF
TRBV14,CASSQVAGQGWETQYF
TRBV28,CASSFLNGQIATNEKLFF
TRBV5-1,CASSAGAGGPETQYF
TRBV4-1,CASSRKLAPQETQYF